The 16 T cell receptor beta chains presented below share a single source sample, sequenced in a study of CD8 T cells in ankylosing spondylitis. TCRdb recomputed calls from the 5' RACE reads with MiXCR, one row per CDR3 protein. Among 200,000 to 250,000 distinct CDR3 sequences, more than 5.5% were seen once, and the ten largest hold approximately 14%. Study results and limitations: Within ankylosing spondylitis blood, a TCR beta motif made up of under 10 highly homologous variants appeared to be characteristic.

No antigen has been assigned to these receptors. The sequenced sample consisted of blood, either unsorted or a sorted T cell fraction (not recorded which). The receptors derive from a male donor with ankylosing spondylitis.

This clonotype showed up just a few times. The CDR3 does not close with the conserved phenylalanine or tryptophan, likely indicating a read error. This rearrangement joins TRBV5-4 to TRBJ2-1; TRBD2 matches 11 bases. The germline V gene encodes CDR1 SGHNT and CDR2 YYREEE (reference sequence). V lost 3 bases and J lost 5; bases outside the gene matches: 4. The CDR3 has 15 residues. CDR3 in DNA: TGTGCCAGCAGCTCCTCTAGCGGGGGGCACAATGAGCAGTTCCTC. It is translated as CASSSSSGGHNEQFL.

This clonotype was counted many times. The chain uses TRBV14 and TRBJ1-1, with 7 nucleotides matching TRBD1. Germline trimming cut 1 base from V and 5 bases from J; bases unmatched to any gene: 7. The CDR3 spans 15 residues. Per germline, CDR1 SGHDN and CDR2 FVKESK. The CDR3 bases are TGTGCCAGCAGCCAAGGACAGGGTGTAAGGACTGAAGCTTTCTTT. Translated: CASSQGQGVRTEAFF.

Only a few counts were recorded for this clonotype. The chain recombines TRBV14 with TRBJ1-1; D is possibly TRBD1 (6 bases). Germline CDR1 is SGHDN and CDR2 is FVKESK. Trimming shortened V by 2 bases and J by 8 bases, and 12 bases separated the two germline ends. The CDR3 has 13 amino acids. CDR3 nucleotide sequence: TGTGCCAGCAGCCAAACAACAGGGACCGAAGCTTTCTTT. The encoded protein is CASSQTTGTEAFF.

This chain connects TRBV7-9 to TRBJ1-5; maybe TRBD1 (5 bases). Germline V gene data show CDR1 as SEHNR and CDR2 as FQNEAQ (reference sequence). The CDR3 has 13 amino acids. Trimming pared 3 bases from V and 5 bases from J, leaving 8 bases between. CDR3 in DNA: TGTGCCAGCAGCTTCAGGGAGGATCAGCCCCAGCATTTT. Translated: CASSFREDQPQHF.

This clonotype was detected ten times or more. The chain carries TRBV5-1 and TRBJ2-1; unclear D gene. Germline CDR1 and CDR2: SGHRS and YFSETQ. V lost 7 bases, J lost 0 bases, and 5 bases lay in between. This CDR3 comprises 12 residues. Here the CDR3 reads CASHVSYNEQFF. Written as DNA, the CDR3 is TGCGCCAGCCACGTCTCCTACAATGAGCAGTTCTTC.

This clonotype was counted only a few times. The V gene is TRBV7-9, the J gene TRBJ2-1; tentative D call: TRBD2 (5 bases). The CDR3 has 16 amino acids. Per germline, CDR1 SEHNR and CDR2 FQNEAQ (reference sequence). V lost 4 bases and J lost 5, with 18 bases in between. The CDR3 coding sequence is TGTGCCAGCAGCTCCCCCACCGGGATAATCAACAATGAGCAGTTCTTC. Translation gives CASSSPTGIINNEQFF.

This clonotype was counted between two and nine times. J is TRBJ2-1 and V is TRBV14; 11 bases agree with TRBD2. The CDR3 totals 16 residues. Germline-derived CDR1 and CDR2 are SGHDN and FVKESK. V was pared by 1 base and J by 4 bases, with 3 bases of the junction left unmatched. CDR3 loop: CASSQAVAGGYNEQFF. CDR3 DNA sequence: TGTGCCAGCAGCCAAGCGGTAGCGGGAGGGTACAATGAGCAGTTCTTC. Drawing the rest from reference TRBV14 and TRBJ2-1, the complete variable domain is EAGVTQFPSHSVIEKGQTVTLRCDPISGHDNLYWYRRVMGKEIKFLLHFVKESKQDESGMPNNRFLAERTGGTYSTLKVQPAELEDSGVYFCASSQAVAGGYNEQFFGPGTRLTVL.

The chain carries TRBV6-1 and TRBJ2-7; a possible D gene is TRBD2 (5 bases). The V and J ends lost 5 bases and 2 bases respectively, with 19 bases between them. CDR1 MNHNS and CDR2 SASEGT come from the germline V gene. The CDR3 length is 16 residues. The CDR3 bases are TGTGCCAGCAGTCTATTTCGGGGAATCGGTACCTACGAGCAGTACTTC. Its protein product is CASSLFRGIGTYEQYF.

This sequence joins TRBV7-8 and TRBJ1-6; the D is unclear. The CDR3 sequence is 15 residues long. The germline gives CDR1 SGHVS, CDR2 FQNEAQ. Trimming left V 1 base short and J 1 base short, with 5 bases between. CDR3 loop: CASSLEGSYNSPLHF. The DNA of the CDR3 is TGTGCCAGCAGCTTAGAGGGTTCCTATAATTCACCCCTCCACTTT.

This chain connects TRBV25-1 to TRBJ2-7; D remains ambiguous. The CDR3 has 12 amino acids. Looked up from germline, CDR1 is MGHDK and CDR2 is SYGVNS. The V end was cut by 3 bases, the J end by 3 bases, with 6 bases between. In DNA, the CDR3 is TGTGCCAGCAGTGATGGTTACTACGAGCAGTACTTC. Translated, it gives CASSDGYYEQYF.

The chain has TRBV29-1 and TRBJ2-2; 7 bases match TRBD1. The junction had 9 bases not matched to a gene; V was cut back by 6 bases and J by 2 bases. The CDR3 has 15 residues. Germline V CDR1 and CDR2: SQVTM, ANQGSEA. CDR3 sequence reads: CSVAWDRANTGELFF. DNA for the CDR3: TGCAGCGTAGCCTGGGACAGAGCAAACACCGGGGAGCTGTTTTTT.

This clonotype was detected many times. In this CDR3 the conserved last residue, phenylalanine or tryptophan, is missing, so a read error is likely. Because the CDR3's place on the DNA is in doubt, the DNA is left out and the CDR3 is given as listed by TCRdb. The chain combines TRBV20-1 with TRBJ2-7; TRBD2, the table's D call, was not compared with the DNA. A total of 14 residues make up the CDR3, ends included. Germline-derived CDR1 and CDR2 are DFQATT and SNEGSKA (reference sequence). CDR3 protein: CSAEPLGLAGVEPL.

This chain uses TRBV6-5 with TRBJ2-1; D remains ambiguous. Germline loops: CDR1 MNHEY, CDR2 SVGAGI. This CDR3 has 15 residues. V lost 3 bases and J lost 0, with 9 bases in between. CDR3: CASSYQATSYNEQFF. The CDR3 nucleotides read TGTGCCAGCAGTTATCAGGCGACCTCCTACAATGAGCAGTTCTTC.

The sample holds one count of this clonotype. J is TRBJ1-2 and V is TRBV21-1; TRBD1 is the table's D call and was not checked against the DNA. TRBV21-1 is described as a pseudogene. This CDR3 comprises 14 residues. The CDR3 sequence is CASSKLGQGKDYTF. Written as DNA, the CDR3 is TGTGCCAGCAGCAAACTGGGACAGGGGAAGGACTACACCTTC.

There are many counts of this clonotype. This rearrangement joins TRBV7-9 to TRBJ2-7; maybe TRBD2 (5 bases). Germline CDR1 is SEHNR and CDR2 is FQNEAQ (reference sequence). CDR3 size: 12 residues. Trimming shortened V by 4 bases and J by 5 bases, and 9 bases separated the two germline ends. The CDR3 reads CASSSPRDEQYF. In DNA, the CDR3 is TGTGCCAGCAGCTCTCCGCGGGACGAGCAGTACTTC. Full variable domain (remainder filled in from reference TRBV7-9 and TRBJ2-7): DTGVSQNPRHKITKRGQNVTFRCDPISEHNRLYWYRQTLGQGPEFLTYFQNEAQLEKSRLLSDRFSAERPKGSFSTLEIQRTEQGDSAMYLCASSSPRDEQYFGPGTRLTVT.

Many counts were recorded for this clonotype. J is TRBJ2-2 and V is TRBV28, with D possibly TRBD2 on 5 matching bases. Germline V gene lookup returns CDR1 MDHEN and CDR2 SYDVKM. This CDR3 has 16 residues. V was cut by 3 bases and J by 1 base, with 12 bases left in between. DNA of the CDR3: TGTGCCAGCAGTTTTTATCGGGGTAGGAACACCGGGGAGCTGTTTTTT. It translates to CASSFYRGRNTGELFF.